This T cell receptor beta chain was profiled in a study of PD-1 blockade in classical Hodgkin lymphoma. Findings and limits, study-wide: Complete responders showed a baseline diversity that resembled the diversity of newly diagnosed patients. Newly diagnosed patients were reported to exhibit reduced baseline TCR diversity relative to healthy donors.

This CDR3 spans 14 amino acids. The junction had 7 bases not matched to a gene; V was cut back by 0 bases and J by 8 bases. Germline V gene sequence: CDR1 SGHRS, CDR2 YFSETQ. Method: immunoSEQ multiplex PCR; TCRdb's copy keeps in-frame clones and lacks some. The table shows tens of thousands of clones, with roughly nine tenths occurring only once. About this clone itself: Its antigen is not known.

Time point described: cycle 4 day 1 (C4D1), after about 6 weeks of nivolumab. Brentuximab vedotin exposure varied, and every patient relapsed after autologous stem cell transplantation. This TCR was recovered from a human donor with classical Hodgkin lymphoma. V and J are TRBV5-1 and TRBJ1-1; 7 nucleotides align to TRBD1. This material consisted of peripheral blood mononuclear cells (PBMCs), taken before the fourth cycle of nivolumab. The CDR3 loop reads CASSLGTGVGEAFF. The DNA for the CDR3 is TGCGCCAGCAGCTTGGGCACAGGGGTAGGGGAAGCTTTCTTT. The complete variable domain, with remaining parts taken from reference TRBV5-1 and TRBJ1-1, reads KAGVTQTPRYLIKTRGQQVTLSCSPISGHRSVSWYQQTPGQGLQFLFEYFSETQRNKGNFPGRFSGRQFSNSRSEMNVSTLELGDSALYLCASSLGTGVGEAFFGQGTRLTVV.